The TCR beta chain under discussion was sequenced for a study of blood T cell repertoires in COVID-19. The wider study: Samples taken during acute and convalescent COVID-19 were collected in the United States, Italy and Spain. PBMCs, B-cell-depleted T cells, or T cells provided the cDNA or gDNA that made up the material.

This clone came up a few times. Original methodology: Estimated nucleated cell counts came from reference gene primer amplification. Repertoires were generated with immunoSEQ multiplex PCR, while TCRdb's copy carries only in-frame clones and drops some. V and J calls and clone size are as listed in that table; D and trimming were resolved from the DNA. The sample yields 27,000 or so clones, less than 85% seen once. The specimen sequenced was peripheral blood. The sequence came from a man older than 75 with active or convalescent COVID-19.

DNA for the CDR3: TGCGCCAGCAGTGAGGGGCTTGGGGCCAACGTCCTGACTTTC. It codes for CASSEGLGANVLTF. The chain is built from TRBV10-1 and TRBJ2-6; D remains ambiguous. This CDR3 contains 14 residues. Trimming left V 2 bases short and J 3 bases short, with 5 bases between. Germline V gene data show CDR1 as WNHNN and CDR2 as SYGVQD (reference sequence).